These 14 T cell receptor beta chains were all obtained from the same sample, sequenced in a study of vaccination effects on CD4 cells after COVID-19 (dated by TCRdb to 2022 to 2024). Libraries came from the immunoSEQ multiplex PCR assay. TCRdb took over this immuneACCESS table, retaining in-frame rearrangements with V and J assigned. Such tables are incomplete; in checked studies, under half of the missing clones stem from an unresolved V gene, and the remainder is unexplained. A total of under 40,000 clones appear in this sample, approximately 72% of them only once. The top ten clones comprise approximately 12% of the sample. The ViraFEST assay stimulated PBMC with viral peptide pools and then used TCR sequencing to identify antigen-specific CD4+ T cell clonotypes by expansion. After around 11 days of culture, CD4+ T cells were isolated with the EasySep CD4+ T cell isolation kit. Participants received two doses of either the BNT162b2 or the mRNA-1273 mRNA SARS-CoV-2 vaccine.

Their antigens remain unidentified. Source: CD4+ T cells from PBMCs cultured with HCoV-229E spike peptides, taken after COVID-19 vaccination. According to the study, the label for this sample's cell subset or site signals: HCoV-229E spike overlapping peptide pool stimulation. Source of these receptors: a human donor who received a COVID-19 vaccine.

V usage is TRBV6-5 and J usage is TRBJ1-5; tentative D call: TRBD1 (5 bases). The germline V gene has CDR1 MNHEY and CDR2 SVGAGI. Trimming cost V 10 bases and J 5 bases, with 9 bases left between them. The CDR3 loop spans 11 amino acids. This CDR3 reads CATEGDQPQHF. CDR3 sequence (DNA): TGTGCCACCGAAGGGGATCAGCCCCAGCATTTT.

The chain is built from TRBV30 and TRBJ2-5; D gene unclear. V was cut by 4 bases and J by 2 bases, with 11 bases left in between. The germline gives CDR1 GTSNPN, CDR2 SVGIG (reference sequence). There are 13 residues in the CDR3. As DNA, the CDR3 is TGTGCCTGGACAGACAACCTTCAAGAGACCCAGTACTTC. It is translated as CAWTDNLQETQYF.

The V gene is TRBV7-2, the J gene TRBJ1-2, with a tentative D call TRBD1 (6 bases). V was shortened by 3 bases and J by 3 bases, with 14 bases between the two germline ends. Germline CDR1 SGHTA, CDR2 FQGNSA. This CDR3 has 15 residues. CDR3 coding DNA: TGTGCCAGCAGCTTTACAGGGAGTCTACACTATGGCTACACCTTC. Residues: CASSFTGSLHYGYTF.

The J gene is TRBJ2-3, the V gene TRBV3-1 (or the pseudogene TRBV3-2); TRBD2 agrees at 10 bases. Trimming removed 4 bases from V and 2 bases from J; junction bases left unmatched: 6. The CDR3 runs to 16 residues. Germline loops: CDR1 LGHDT, CDR2 YNNKEL (reference sequence). The CDR3 DNA follows: TGTGCCAGCAGCCTGCTAGCGGGGGAACACACAGATACGCAGTATTTT. Amino acids: CASSLLAGEHTDTQYF.

The chain employs TRBV29-1 and TRBJ1-1; 10 bases are a match to TRBD1. This CDR3 contains 13 residues. Looked up from germline, CDR1 is SQVTM and CDR2 is ANQGSEA. DNA of the CDR3: TGCAACGCTGGCCGACAGGGGGCGACTGAAGCTTTCTTT. Residues: CNAGRQGATEAFF.

This clone came up a few times. This rearrangement joins TRBV3-1 (or the pseudogene TRBV3-2) to TRBJ1-3; D ambiguous. This CDR3 has 14 residues. Looked up from germline, CDR1 is LGHDT and CDR2 is YNNKEL (reference sequence). The ends were cut back, 5 bases at V and 3 bases at J, with 11 bases in the middle. CDR3 in amino acids: CASSGWVGGNTIYF. The DNA of the CDR3 is TGTGCCAGCAGCGGATGGGTGGGTGGAAACACCATATATTTT.

J is TRBJ1-5 and V is TRBV12-3 or TRBV12-4; TRBD1 matches at 7 bases. V gave up 5 bases and J gave up 6 bases; unmatched junction bases: 4. The length of the CDR3 is 13 residues. For the CDR3, the DNA is TGTGCCAGCAGTCGACAGGGAGGTCAGCCCCAGCATTTT. This translates into CASSRQGGQPQHF.

The genes are TRBV9 and TRBJ2-7; 7 nucleotides agree with TRBD1. CDR1 is SGDLS and CDR2 is YYNGEE in the germline V gene. This CDR3 has 15 residues. Losses at the gene ends were 4 bases for V and 5 bases for J; bases not matched to a gene: 12. The CDR3 loop reads CASSKRGGLSDEQYF. As DNA, the CDR3 is TGTGCCAGCAGCAAGAGAGGGGGCTTGAGCGACGAGCAGTACTTC. Full variable domain (missing parts from reference TRBV9 and TRBJ2-7): DSGVTQTPKHLITATGQRVTLRCSPRSGDLSVYWYQQSLDQGLQFLIQYYNGEERAKGNILERFSAQQFPDLHSELNLSSLELGDSALYFCASSKRGGLSDEQYFGPGTRLTVT.

This clone was seen once. V and J are TRBV7-9 and TRBJ1-1; D is possibly TRBD1 (6 bases). Germline values: CDR1 SEHNR, CDR2 FQNEAQ (reference sequence). Trimming removed 2 bases from V and 5 bases from J, with 12 bases in between. The CDR3 consists of 14 residues. The chain's CDR3 is CASSLIGGRTEAFF. CDR3 in DNA: TGTGCCAGCAGCTTAATAGGGGGGAGGACTGAAGCTTTCTTT. The full variable domain, its missing parts supplied by reference TRBV7-9 and TRBJ1-1, is DTGVSQNPRHKITKRGQNVTFRCDPISEHNRLYWYRQTLGQGPEFLTYFQNEAQLEKSRLLSDRFSAERPKGSFSTLEIQRTEQGDSAMYLCASSLIGGRTEAFFGQGTRLTVV.

About this clone itself: A read error may account for a junction end that differs from germline. J is TRBJ1-2 and V is TRBV29-1, with no clear D. CDR3 length equals 14 residues. The germline CDR1 and CDR2 sequences are SQVTM and ANQGSEA. For the CDR3, the DNA is TGCAGCGTTTCCATGCGACATAGTGGTTTACTTGCGATATTC. This encodes CSVSMRHSGLLAIF. Looking up the rest from reference TRBV29-1 and TRBJ1-2 gives the full variable domain: SAVISQKPSRDICQRGTSLTIQCQVDSQVTMMFWYRQQPGQSLTLIATANQGSEATYESGFVIDKFPISRPNLTFSTLTVSNMSPEDSSIYLCSVSMRHSGLLAIFGSGTRLTVV.

This clone has a handful of counts. This rearrangement joins TRBV12-5 to TRBJ2-1; possibly TRBD1 for D (6 bases). The germline V gene has CDR1 LGHNT and CDR2 FRNRAP. The CDR3 length is 12 residues. With 4 bases removed from V and 11 bases from J, the gap between germline ends came to 12 bases. CDR3 region: CASGSLDRKQFF. The CDR3 nucleotides read TGTGCTAGTGGTTCATTAGACAGGAAGCAGTTCTTC.

The table lists this clone with a few counts. This CDR3 is CASSRITNYGYTF. The CDR3 DNA sequence: TGTGCCAGCAGCCGAATTACTAACTATGGCTACACCTTC. The gene calls are TRBV3-1 (or the pseudogene TRBV3-2) and TRBJ1-2; D remains ambiguous. This CDR3 has 13 residues. The V gene lost 4 bases and the J gene lost 0 bases, with 6 bases spanning the gap. Germline loops: CDR1 LGHDT, CDR2 YNNKEL (reference sequence).

The rearrangement uses TRBV5-1 and TRBJ1-4; D gene uncertain. Germline assignment: CDR1 SGHRS and CDR2 YFSETQ. V shed 0 bases and J shed 8 bases, with 11 bases lying between them. The CDR3 extends over 14 amino acids. CDR3 nucleotides: TGCGCCAGCAGCTTGGAGGGAAATCGGGAAAAACTGTTTTTT. This translates into CASSLEGNREKLFF.

J is TRBJ1-2 and V is TRBV5-1, with TRBD1 as a possible D gene (5 bases). Trimming removed 4 bases at V and 4 bases at J, with 17 bases between. Germline V gene data show CDR1 as SGHRS and CDR2 as YFSETQ. The CDR3 extends over 15 amino acids. The DNA for the CDR3 is TGCGCCAGCAGCCCGGGGGTAACAGGAGCCTATGGCTACACCTTC. It yields the protein CASSPGVTGAYGYTF.